A single sample gave rise to the 7 T cell receptor beta chains below, sequenced in a study of cytomegalovirus exposure and HLA in healthy donors. Method: immunoSEQ multiplex PCR; TCRdb's copy keeps in-frame clones and lacks some. The sample includes some 170,000 clones, around 86% seen only once; the top ten take 7.2%. Specimen: PBMCs. The receptors were sampled from a man aged 30 to 39 in good health and CMV-seropositive.

This chain uses TRBV19 with TRBJ2-1; D might be TRBD1 (5 bases). This CDR3 region has 14 residues. Germline assignment: CDR1 LNHDA and CDR2 SQIVND (reference sequence). The V end was cut by 6 bases, the J end by 4 bases, with 13 bases between. The CDR3 DNA reads TGTGCCAGTAGCCCAGCAGGGATTTACAATGAGCAGTTCTTC. Translated, it gives CASSPAGIYNEQFF.

J is TRBJ2-7 and V is TRBV5-6, with D uncertain. Germline CDR1 SGHDT, CDR2 YYEEEE. The CDR3 contains 12 residues. Between the trimmed V and J ends, which lost 1 base and 7 bases, there was a span of 9 bases. DNA for the CDR3: TGTGCCAGCAGCTTGCAAGTGGGTGAGCAGTACTTC. This sequence encodes CASSLQVGEQYF.

The chain carries TRBV6-1 and TRBJ1-2; D gene ambiguous. Trimming cost V 7 bases and J 5 bases, with 14 bases left between them. The CDR3 is 13 amino acids. The germline V gene encodes CDR1 MNHNS and CDR2 SASEGT. Here the CDR3 reads CASTRESFYGYTF. DNA for the CDR3: TGTGCCAGCACAAGGGAGTCATTTTATGGCTACACCTTC.

The V call is TRBV6-5, the J call TRBJ1-1, with a tentative D call TRBD1 (5 bases). With 2 bases removed from V and 4 bases from J, the gap between germline ends came to 17 bases. Germline V gene lookup returns CDR1 MNHEY and CDR2 SVGAGI. The CDR3 runs 16 residues. DNA of the CDR3: TGTGCCAGCAGTTACCTACCACGCGGGACGGGCACTGAAGCTTTCTTT. Its protein is CASSYLPRGTGTEAFF.

V gene TRBV7-6 combines with J gene TRBJ2-1, with D uncertain. CDR3 size: 11 residues. Trimming removed 4 bases from V and 10 bases from J, with 8 bases in between. Germline V gives CDR1 SGHVS, CDR2 FNYEAQ. For the CDR3, the DNA is TGTGCCAGCAGCTCGGACCTGGAGCAGTTCTTC. Residues: CASSSDLEQFF.

The chain employs TRBV5-1 and TRBJ2-2, with D perhaps matching TRBD2 (5 bases). V was shortened by 3 bases and J by 1 base, with 10 bases between the two germline ends. CDR3 length: 15 amino acids. Germline V lookup: CDR1 SGHRS, CDR2 YFSETQ. The CDR3 sequence: CASSSIEGNTGELFF. As DNA, the CDR3 is TGCGCCAGCAGCTCGATAGAGGGGAACACCGGGGAGCTGTTTTTT.

This chain links TRBV28 with TRBJ2-7, with D perhaps assigned TRBD1 or TRBD2 (5 bases each). Per the germline V gene, CDR1 is MDHEN and CDR2 is SYDVKM. The V end was cut by 2 bases, the J end by 7 bases, with 9 bases between. The CDR3 covers 12 residues. For the CDR3, the DNA is TGTGCCAGCAGTTTAAGAGGGGTAGAGCAGTACTTC. It codes for CASSLRGVEQYF.